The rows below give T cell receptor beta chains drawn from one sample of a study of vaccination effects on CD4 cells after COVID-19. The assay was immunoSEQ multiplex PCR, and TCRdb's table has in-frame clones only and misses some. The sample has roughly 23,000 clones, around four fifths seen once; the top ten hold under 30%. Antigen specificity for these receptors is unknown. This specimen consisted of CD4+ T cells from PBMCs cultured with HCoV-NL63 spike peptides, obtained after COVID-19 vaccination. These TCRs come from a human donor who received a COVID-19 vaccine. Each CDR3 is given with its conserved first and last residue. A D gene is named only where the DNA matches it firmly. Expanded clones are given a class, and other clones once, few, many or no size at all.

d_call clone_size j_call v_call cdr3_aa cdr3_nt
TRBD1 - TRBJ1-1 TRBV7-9 CASSLGQGNTEAFF TGTGCCAGCAGCCTTGGACAGGGAAACACTGAAGCTTTCTTT
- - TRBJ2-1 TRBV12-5 CASGLVNWRGRALYNEQFF TGTGCTAGTGGTTTGGTAAATTGGCGTGGCCGAGCCCTATACAATGAGCAGTTCTTC
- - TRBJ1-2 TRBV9 CASSVDPSYGYTF TGTGCCAGCAGCGTTGACCCCTCCTATGGCTACACCTTC
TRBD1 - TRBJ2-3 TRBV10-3 CAISARVDRGLTDTQYF TGTGCCATCAGTGCCCGGGTCGACAGGGGGTTAACAGATACGCAGTATTTT
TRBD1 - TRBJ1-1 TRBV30 CAWMTFPGQGVGKAFF TGTGCCTGGATGACTTTCCCGGGACAGGGGGTGGGAAAAGCTTTCTTT
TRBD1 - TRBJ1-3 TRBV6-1 CASSAISDRPRRNTIYF TGTGCCAGCAGTGCGATCTCGGACAGGCCACGAAGAAACACCATATATTTT
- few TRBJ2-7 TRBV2 CASSVNTVTYEQYF TGTGCCAGCAGTGTAAACACTGTAACCTACGAGCAGTACTTC
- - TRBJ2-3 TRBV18 CASSPRSDTQYF TGTGCCAGCTCACCACGCTCAGATACGCAGTATTTT
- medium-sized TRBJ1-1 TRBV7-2 CASSLEQNQQAFF TGTGCCAGCAGCTTAGAACAGAATCAACAAGCTTTCTTT
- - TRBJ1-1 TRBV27 CASSLRVGAIPNTEAFF TGTGCCAGCAGTTTACGTGTGGGGGCGATACCGAACACTGAAGCTTTCTTT
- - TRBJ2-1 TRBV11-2 CASSLDGGFEQFF TGTGCCAGCAGCTTAGATGGCGGGTTTGAGCAGTTCTTC
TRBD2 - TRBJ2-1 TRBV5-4 CASSPPVNSGRFSEQFF TGTGCCAGCAGCCCCCCCGTCAATAGCGGGAGATTCAGTGAGCAGTTCTTC
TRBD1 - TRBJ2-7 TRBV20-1 CSASTFGTGVSYEQYF TGCAGTGCTAGTACTTTCGGGACAGGGGTCTCCTACGAGCAGTACTTC
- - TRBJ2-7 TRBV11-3 CASSRDGYEQYF TGTGCCAGCAGCCGGGACGGATACGAGCAGTACTTC
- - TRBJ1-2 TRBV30 CAQRDTPAGYGYTF TGTGCCCAAAGGGACACCCCAGCGGGCTATGGCTACACCTTC
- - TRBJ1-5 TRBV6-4 CASRENRADQPQHF TGTGCCAGCAGGGAAAACAGGGCAGATCAGCCCCAGCATTTT
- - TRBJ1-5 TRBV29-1 CSVGGPNQPQHF TGCAGCGTGGGGGGGCCCAATCAGCCCCAGCATTTT
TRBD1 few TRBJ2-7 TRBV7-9 CASSPVWDRGPYEQYF TGTGCCAGCAGCCCAGTTTGGGACAGGGGGCCTTACGAGCAGTACTTC
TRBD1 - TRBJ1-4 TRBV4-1 CASSRTGASNEKLFF TGCGCCAGCAGCCGGACAGGGGCCAGTAATGAAAAACTGTTTTTT
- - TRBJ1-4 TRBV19 CASSEGGGRNEKLFF TGTGCCAGTAGTGAGGGCGGGGGTCGAAATGAAAAACTGTTTTTT
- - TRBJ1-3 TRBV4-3 CASSQGSSSGNTIYF TGCGCCAGCAGCCAGGGGAGTTCCTCTGGAAACACCATATATTTT
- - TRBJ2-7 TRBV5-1 CASSGPDGQQKAYEQYF TGCGCCAGCAGCGGACCCGACGGACAGCAGAAGGCCTACGAGCAGTACTTC
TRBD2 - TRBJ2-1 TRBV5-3 CARSQAGTVNNEQFF TGTGCCAGAAGCCAAGCGGGGACGGTTAACAATGAGCAGTTCTTC
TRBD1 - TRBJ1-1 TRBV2 CASSGQGLNTEAFF TGTGCCAGCAGTGGACAGGGGCTGAACACTGAAGCTTTCTTT
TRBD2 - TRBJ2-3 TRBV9 CASSVGIAGSTDTQYF TGTGCCAGCAGCGTAGGAATAGCGGGGAGCACAGATACGCAGTATTTT
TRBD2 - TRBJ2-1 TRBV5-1 CASSFTGTTHNEQFF TGCGCCAGCAGCTTCACCGGGACTACACACAATGAGCAGTTCTTC